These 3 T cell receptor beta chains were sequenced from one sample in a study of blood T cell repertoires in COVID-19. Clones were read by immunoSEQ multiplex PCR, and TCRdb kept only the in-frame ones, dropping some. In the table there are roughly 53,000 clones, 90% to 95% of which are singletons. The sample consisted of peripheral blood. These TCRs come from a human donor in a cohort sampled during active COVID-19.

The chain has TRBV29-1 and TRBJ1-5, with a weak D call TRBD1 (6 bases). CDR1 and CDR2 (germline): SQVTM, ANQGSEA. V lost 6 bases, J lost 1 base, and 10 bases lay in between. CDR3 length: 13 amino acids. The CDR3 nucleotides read TGCAGCGTCCAGGGGAAGAGCAATCAGCCCCAGCATTTT. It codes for CSVQGKSNQPQHF.

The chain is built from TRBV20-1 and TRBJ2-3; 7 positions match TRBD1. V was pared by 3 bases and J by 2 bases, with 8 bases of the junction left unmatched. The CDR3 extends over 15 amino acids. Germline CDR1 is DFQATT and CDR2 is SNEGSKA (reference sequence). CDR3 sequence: CSASRTGANTDTQYF. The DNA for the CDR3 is TGCAGTGCTAGTAGAACAGGGGCGAACACAGATACGCAGTATTTT.

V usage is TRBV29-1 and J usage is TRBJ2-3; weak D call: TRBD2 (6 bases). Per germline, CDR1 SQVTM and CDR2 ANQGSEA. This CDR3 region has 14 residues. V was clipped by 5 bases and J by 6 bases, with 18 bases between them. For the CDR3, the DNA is TGCAGCGTTCCGGGACTCCTCAGGTCCGATACGCAGTATTTT. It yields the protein CSVPGLLRSDTQYF.